Here is one T cell receptor (beta chain) with its context. Libraries were prepared by immunoSEQ multiplex PCR; TCRdb keeps only in-frame clonotypes and omits some of them. Here the sample spans roughly 43,000 clones, more than 75% being singletons. The data belong to a study of control samples from healthy donors and cancer patients. The trim removed 5 bases at V and 8 bases at J, leaving 8 bases unmatched. The CDR3 consists of 14 residues. Germline V gene data show CDR1 as GTSNPN and CDR2 as SVGIG (reference sequence). Sequenced material: PBMCs. This chain links TRBV30 with TRBJ1-6, with TRBD1 matching over 8 bases. The receptor was derived from a woman in her sixties or seventies with lung cancer. The DNA of the CDR3 is TGTGCCTGGGATGTCGGACAGGGCCATTCACCCCTCCACTTT. This codes for CAWDVGQGHSPLHF.